One sample yielded the 29 T cell receptor beta chains listed below, sequenced in a study of blood T cell repertoires in COVID-19. Using immunoSEQ multiplex PCR, the repertoire was profiled, and TCRdb retains in-frame clones only, with some absent. The repertoire holds approximately 60,000 clones, with around 84% as singletons. The sequencing input was peripheral blood. Source of these receptors: a man aged 65-85 years with active COVID-19.

The rearrangement joins TRBV19 to TRBJ2-5; 10 bases match TRBD2. CDR3 length equals 14 residues. Germline assignment: CDR1 LNHDA and CDR2 SQIVND (reference sequence). V lost 10 bases and J lost 5; bases outside the gene matches: 10. This CDR3 is CATTSGRAFETQYF. The DNA for the CDR3 is TGTGCCACTACCAGCGGGAGGGCCTTTGAGACCCAGTACTTC.

The chain carries TRBV6-1 and TRBJ2-1, with 8 nucleotides matching TRBD2. This CDR3 spans 17 amino acids. V was pared by 4 bases and J by 1 base, with 9 bases of the junction left unmatched. The germline gives CDR1 MNHNS, CDR2 SASEGT. This chain's CDR3 is CASSGASGLRSYNEQFF. In nucleotides, the CDR3 is TGTGCCAGCAGTGGGGCTAGCGGGTTACGTTCCTACAATGAGCAGTTCTTC.

This chain uses TRBV29-1 with TRBJ2-7; 7 bases line up with TRBD2. The junction had 8 bases not matched to a gene; V was cut back by 6 bases and J by 0 bases. Germline V gene data show CDR1 as SQVTM and CDR2 as ANQGSEA. This CDR3 contains 14 residues. The CDR3 reads CSVDLAAPSYEQYF. As DNA, the CDR3 is TGCAGCGTCGATCTAGCGGCTCCCTCCTACGAGCAGTACTTC.

The V and J genes are TRBV25-1 and TRBJ1-6, with 10 bases fitting TRBD1. Germline loops: CDR1 MGHDK, CDR2 SYGVNS. Trimming cost V 4 bases and J 8 bases; bases outside gene matches: 8. The CDR3 totals 16 residues. Here the CDR3 DNA reads TGTGCCAGCAGTGGCCGGGACAGGGGAGTTGATTCACCCCTCCACTTT. Its protein is CASSGRDRGVDSPLHF.

The rearrangement joins TRBV12-3 or TRBV12-4 to TRBJ1-2, with D uncertain. V dropped 5 bases and J dropped 8 bases, with 15 bases sitting between them. This CDR3 contains 13 residues. The CDR3: CASSRQVSGGYTF. In DNA form, the CDR3 reads TGTGCCAGCAGTCGACAAGTGTCTGGAGGCTACACCTTC.

J is TRBJ2-5 and V is TRBV3-1 (or the pseudogene TRBV3-2); 10 bases map to TRBD2. The CDR3 contains 14 residues. The germline V gene has CDR1 LGHDT and CDR2 YNNKEL (reference sequence). V shed 4 bases and J 4 bases; nucleotides not matched to a gene: 3. The CDR3 bases are TGTGCCAGCAGCCCCAGCGGGAGGGCAGAGACCCAGTACTTC. The encoded protein is CASSPSGRAETQYF.

In this sample, this clone turned up a few times. The chain uses TRBV28 and TRBJ2-1; 9 bases map to TRBD2. Per the germline V gene, CDR1 is MDHEN and CDR2 is SYDVKM. V was clipped by 6 bases and J by 9 bases; unmatched bases: 9. This CDR3 is built from 14 residues. The CDR3 here is CASSRGTSRSEQFF. The CDR3 DNA follows: TGTGCCAGCAGCCGTGGGACTAGCAGAAGTGAGCAGTTCTTC.

The chain combines TRBV30 with TRBJ2-7; 12 nucleotides agree with TRBD1. Trimming removed 3 bases from V and 4 bases from J; junction bases left unmatched: 4. Germline CDR1 GTSNPN, CDR2 SVGIG (reference sequence). The CDR3 contains 14 residues. The CDR3 region has the DNA TGTGCCTGGAGAAGGGACAGGGGGCCGTACGAGCAGTACTTC. This codes for CAWRRDRGPYEQYF. Full variable domain (missing parts from reference TRBV30 and TRBJ2-7): SQTIHQWPATLVQPVGSPLSLECTVEGTSNPNLYWYRQAAGRGLQLLFYSVGIGQISSEVPQNLSASRPQDRQFILSSKKLLLSDSGFYLCAWRRDRGPYEQYFGPGTRLTVT.

The genes are TRBV6-2 or TRBV6-3 and TRBJ1-2; D call uncertain. Germline V gene lookup returns CDR1 MNHEY and CDR2 SVGEGT. Trimming removed 6 bases from V and 1 base from J, with 9 bases in between. This CDR3 is built from 13 residues. As DNA, the CDR3 is TGTGCCAGCAGCCTCGAGGGTAACTATGGCTACACCTTC. Protein: CASSLEGNYGYTF.

The chain employs TRBV3-1 (or the pseudogene TRBV3-2) and TRBJ1-1, with D perhaps TRBD1 (5 bases). Germline V gene sequence: CDR1 LGHDT, CDR2 YNNKEL (reference sequence). Deletions cut 4 bases from V and 1 base from J, with 10 bases between. The CDR3 is 14 amino acids. The chain's CDR3 is CASSPRGGNTEAFF. The CDR3 DNA follows: TGTGCCAGCAGCCCCCGGGGGGGGAACACTGAAGCTTTCTTT.

This clone was found once. This chain links TRBV28 with TRBJ2-3, with 9 bases fitting TRBD2. Looked up from germline, CDR1 is MDHEN and CDR2 is SYDVKM. This CDR3 has 14 residues. With 4 bases clipped from V and 6 bases from J, the junction kept 5 bases outside the gene matches. The CDR3 nucleotides are TGTGCCAGCAGTTCCGGGACTAGCCCCGATACGCAGTATTTT. The encoded protein is CASSSGTSPDTQYF.

The CDR3 loop is CASSPQRFSGKSSYEQYF. The CDR3 nucleotides read TGTGCCAGCTCACCACAACGGTTTAGCGGGAAGAGCTCCTACGAGCAGTACTTC. The chain has TRBV18 and TRBJ2-7; 8 nucleotides agree with TRBD2. Trimming took 1 base from V and 0 from J; bases not matched to a gene: 11. CDR3 size: 18 residues. Germline loops: CDR1 KGHSH, CDR2 LQKENI.

CDR3 residues: CASSVSSSGNTIYF. The CDR3 DNA follows: TGCGCCAGCAGCGTCAGTTCGTCCGGAAACACCATATATTTT. The chain joins TRBV5-1 to TRBJ1-3; D uncertain. V lost 4 bases to trimming and J lost 4 bases, with 12 bases between them. There are 14 residues in the CDR3. Germline values: CDR1 SGHRS, CDR2 YFSETQ.

The rearrangement joins TRBV24-1 to TRBJ2-1, with 9 bases identical to TRBD1. The CDR3 extends over 16 amino acids. J gave up 3 bases and V 4 bases, and 6 bases lay outside the gene matches. CDR1 is KGHDR and CDR2 is SFDVKD in the germline V gene. CDR3 sequence reads: CATSDNRGLGYNEQFF. CDR3 DNA sequence: TGTGCCACCAGTGACAACAGGGGGCTAGGCTACAATGAGCAGTTCTTC.

CDR3 DNA: TGTGCCAGCAGCGATCGGCGGAAGGCCAACACCGGGGAGCTGTTTTTT. Translation: CASSDRRKANTGELFF. The chain links TRBV5-6 to TRBJ2-2; D is undetermined. The length of the CDR3 is 16 residues. Per germline, CDR1 SGHDT and CDR2 YYEEEE. V was trimmed by 4 bases and J by 2 bases, leaving 15 bases between them.

The chain combines TRBV30 with TRBJ2-3, with 8 bases lining up with TRBD2. The CDR3 consists of 15 residues. Germline CDR1 and CDR2: GTSNPN and SVGIG (reference sequence). J lost 1 base, V lost 6 bases, and 9 bases had no gene match. CDR3 in DNA: TGTGCCTGCACACTAGCGGAGGTGGGCACAGATACGCAGTATTTT. Protein: CACTLAEVGTDTQYF.

The V and J genes are TRBV7-3 and TRBJ2-2; 7 nucleotides align to TRBD1. The trim removed 1 base at V and 5 bases at J, leaving 7 bases unmatched. Per the germline V gene, CDR1 is SGHTA and CDR2 is FQGTGA. CDR3 size: 16 residues. CDR3 region: CASSLSPRGITGELFF. The CDR3 DNA reads TGTGCCAGCAGCTTAAGCCCCAGGGGGATAACCGGGGAGCTGTTTTTT.

The chain recombines TRBV3-1 (or the pseudogene TRBV3-2) with TRBJ2-2; 7 nucleotides agree with TRBD1. V lost 5 bases to trimming and J lost 1 base; unmatched junction nucleotides: 4. CDR1 is LGHDT and CDR2 is YNNKEL in the germline V gene (reference sequence). This CDR3 region has 15 residues. The CDR3 loop reads CASSARQGNTGELFF. The CDR3 nucleotides read TGTGCCAGCAGCGCCCGACAGGGGAACACCGGGGAGCTGTTTTTT.

The chain links TRBV7-2 to TRBJ1-1, with a weak D call TRBD1 (6 bases). The V end lost 5 bases, the J end lost 9 bases, and 10 bases lay between the germline ends. There are 11 residues in the CDR3. Germline V lookup: CDR1 SGHTA, CDR2 FQGNSA. The CDR3 DNA sequence: TGTGCCAGCAGCCCCCGGGACAAAGCTTTCTTT. This gives the protein CASSPRDKAFF.

The chain is built from TRBV3-1 (or the pseudogene TRBV3-2) and TRBJ2-2, with 8 bases matching TRBD1. V was clipped by 1 base and J by 5 bases; unmatched bases: 9. CDR3 length: 17 residues. Germline V lookup: CDR1 LGHDT, CDR2 YNNKEL (reference sequence). CDR3 nucleotide sequence: TGTGCCAGCAGCCAAGTTGTAGGACAGGGTGGTACCGGGGAGCTGTTTTTT. This sequence encodes CASSQVVGQGGTGELFF.

There are a few counts of this clone. V is TRBV5-4 and J is TRBJ1-1; TRBD1 might be the D (6 bases). Germline V gene data show CDR1 as SGHNT and CDR2 as YYREEE (reference sequence). The V end lost 3 bases, the J end lost 4 bases, and 13 bases lay between the germline ends. The CDR3 is 14 amino acids. In nucleotides, the CDR3 is TGTGCCAGCAGCTCACAGGGAGTTGGCACTGAAGCTTTCTTT. It is translated as CASSSQGVGTEAFF.

This chain links TRBV4-3 with TRBJ2-7, with D maybe TRBD1 (6 bases). CDR1 is LGHNA and CDR2 is YSLEER in the germline V gene. V lost 0 bases and J lost 4, with 16 bases in between. The CDR3 has 16 residues. The CDR3 DNA reads as TGCGCCAGCAGCCAAGATGAGGGGGTTGGGGGTTACGAGCAGTACTTC. This codes for CASSQDEGVGGYEQYF.

The CDR3 DNA sequence: TGTGCCAGCAGCCAAGGGGCCTTTGAGAACATTCAGTACTTC. Translating it yields CASSQGAFENIQYF. V usage is TRBV4-2 and J usage is TRBJ2-4; D is unresolved. The V end lost 1 base, the J end lost 7 bases, and 11 bases lay between the germline ends. In germline, CDR1 is LGHNA, CDR2 YNFKEQ. This CDR3 contains 14 residues.

The rearrangement joins TRBV7-2 to TRBJ2-3, with TRBD2 identical over 8 bases. Germline V gene sequence: CDR1 SGHTA, CDR2 FQGNSA. Trimming took 8 bases from V and 1 from J; bases not matched to a gene: 2. This CDR3 spans 13 amino acids. Written as DNA, the CDR3 is TGTGCCAGCGCGGGGGGAGGCACAGATACGCAGTATTTT. Protein product: CASAGGGTDTQYF.

This clone has more than one count but fewer than ten. CDR3 amino acids: CASSLGLAQETQYF. CDR3 nucleotides: TGTGCCAGCAGCTTGGGACTAGCGCAAGAGACCCAGTACTTC. This rearrangement joins TRBV7-9 to TRBJ2-5; 10 positions agree with TRBD2. V shed 3 bases and J 2 bases; nucleotides not matched to a gene: 0. The CDR3 consists of 14 residues. Germline CDR1 is SEHNR and CDR2 is FQNEAQ (reference sequence).

The chain employs TRBV18 and TRBJ2-3, with 8 bases identical to TRBD1. There are 15 residues in the CDR3. CDR1 is KGHSH and CDR2 is LQKENI in the germline V gene. Germline trimming cut 4 bases from V and 1 base from J; bases unmatched to any gene: 4. CDR3 nucleotide sequence: TGTGCCAGCTCACTACAGACAGGGGGCACAGATACGCAGTATTTT. This sequence encodes CASSLQTGGTDTQYF.

The V gene is TRBV13, the J gene TRBJ2-7; D not certain. The germline V gene has CDR1 PRHDT and CDR2 FYEKMQ (reference sequence). The CDR3 consists of 17 residues. V was shortened by 5 bases and J by 9 bases, with 29 bases between the two germline ends. CDR3 coding DNA: TGTGCCAGCAGCGCGTCCGTCTCTACCCCGCTTGGTGTGTCGCAGTACTTC. Amino acids: CASSASVSTPLGVSQYF.

This clone was found once. The J gene is TRBJ2-3, the V gene TRBV6-2 or TRBV6-3; D is possibly TRBD2 (6 bases). This CDR3 comprises 17 residues. Germline V gene sequence: CDR1 MNHEY, CDR2 SVGEGT. With 3 bases removed from V and 2 bases from J, the gap between germline ends came to 18 bases. The CDR3: CASSYTVLADNTDTQYF. CDR3 nucleotide sequence: TGTGCCAGCAGTTATACCGTACTAGCCGACAACACAGATACGCAGTATTTT.

The chain carries TRBV28 and TRBJ2-7, with D perhaps TRBD2 (5 bases). Trimming removed 3 bases at V and 6 bases at J, with 21 bases between. Germline CDR1 MDHEN, CDR2 SYDVKM. The CDR3 contains 16 residues. The CDR3 is CASSFLVSEGRIEQYF. The CDR3 DNA reads as TGTGCCAGCAGTTTTTTAGTGAGTGAGGGTAGGATCGAGCAGTACTTC.